This TCR beta chain was sequenced during a study of T cells in Graves' hyperthyroidism and ophthalmopathy. Researchers took RNA transcripts and amplified the TCR beta CDR3 regions from them. TCR CDR3 regions were first amplified by RT-PCR with HTBI primers. One entry per CDR3 protein results from TCRdb running MiXCR on the multiplex PCR reads. The sample yields 200,000 to 250,000 distinct CDR3 sequences, 17% seen once. This clonotype was recorded at least ten times. Germline assignment: CDR1 MDHEN and CDR2 SYDVKM. This CDR3 contains 12 residues. Trimming stripped 0 bases from V and 5 bases from J, with 4 bases between. For Graves' hyperthyroidism to be stable, ophthalmopathy could not progress within 18 months.

Sequenced material: blood. The TCR sequence derives from a man aged 45 to 65 with Graves' hyperthyroidism. The rearrangement joins TRBV28 to TRBJ2-5, with D hard to call. The CDR3 region is CASSLWFETQYF. CDR3 nucleotides: TGTGCCAGCAGTTTATGGTTTGAGACCCAGTACTTC.